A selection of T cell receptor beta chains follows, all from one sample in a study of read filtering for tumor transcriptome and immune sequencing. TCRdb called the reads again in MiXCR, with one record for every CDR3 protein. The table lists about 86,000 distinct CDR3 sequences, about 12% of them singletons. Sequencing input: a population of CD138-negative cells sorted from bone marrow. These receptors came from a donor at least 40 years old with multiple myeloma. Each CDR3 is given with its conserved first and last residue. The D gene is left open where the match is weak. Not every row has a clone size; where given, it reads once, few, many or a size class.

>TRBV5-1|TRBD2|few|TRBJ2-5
TGCGCCAGCAGCTACCGCCCGCGGGAGTGGGGAGAGACCCAGTACTTC
CASSYRPREWGETQYF
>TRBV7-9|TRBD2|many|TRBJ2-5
TGTGCCAGCAGCTTAGTCGGGGGGATGGGAGAGACCCAGTACTTC
CASSLVGGMGETQYF
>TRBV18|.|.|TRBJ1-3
TGTGCCAGCTCACCACCGAGTGAATCTGGAAACACCATATATTTT
CASSPPSESGNTIYF
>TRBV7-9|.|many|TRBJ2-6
TGTGCCAGCAGCTTAGACGGGGCGCAGGGGGCCAACGTCCTGACTTTC
CASSLDGAQGANVLTF
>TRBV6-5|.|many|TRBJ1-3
TGTGCCAGCAGCCCCCTCGTGGGAAACACCATATATTTT
CASSPLVGNTIYF
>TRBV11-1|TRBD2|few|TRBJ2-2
TGTGCCAGCAGCTTACTGATGGGAGGGACCGGGGAGCTGTTTTTT
CASSLLMGGTGELFF
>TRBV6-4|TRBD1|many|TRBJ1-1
TGTGCCGGTCGGACAGGGCCCTACACTGAAGCTTTCTTT
CAGRTGPYTEAFF
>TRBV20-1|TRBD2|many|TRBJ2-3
TGCAGTGCGCAGCCCCGACTAGCGGGGGGCACAGATACGCAGTATTTT
CSAQPRLAGGTDTQYF
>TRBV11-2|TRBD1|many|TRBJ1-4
TGTGCCAGCAGCTTTACAGGGGCAGATGAAAAACTGTTTTTT
CASSFTGADEKLFF
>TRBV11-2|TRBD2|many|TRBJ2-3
TGTGCCAGCAGCTTAGTAGCGGGAGGGACAGATACGCAGTATTTT
CASSLVAGGTDTQYF
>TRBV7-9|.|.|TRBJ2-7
TGTGCCAGCAGCCCGGACGGGAGCGCTTACGAGCAGTACTTC
CASSPDGSAYEQYF
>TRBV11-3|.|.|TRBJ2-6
TGTGCCAGCAGCTTAGGGGTCAGTAGCTCTGGGGCCAACGTCCTGACTTTC
CASSLGVSSSGANVLTF
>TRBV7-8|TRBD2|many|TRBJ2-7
TGTGCCAGCAGCTTGACTAGCGGTCTATACGAGCAGTACTTC
CASSLTSGLYEQYF
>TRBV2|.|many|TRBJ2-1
TGTGCCGAGACGGGATACAATGAGCAGTTCTTC
CAETGYNEQFF
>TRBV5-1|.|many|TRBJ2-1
TGCGCCAGCAGCTACAACTACAATGAGCAGTTCTTC
CASSYNYNEQFF
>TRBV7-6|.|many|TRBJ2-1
TGTGCCAGCAGCTTAGTGGCGGGTCTAAACAATGAGCAGTTCTTC
CASSLVAGLNNEQFF
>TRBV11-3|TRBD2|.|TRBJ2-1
TGTGCCAGCAGCTTAGGCGTAGGCAGCGGGGAGTACAATGAGCAGTTCTTC
CASSLGVGSGEYNEQFF
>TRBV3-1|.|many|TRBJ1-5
TGTGCCAGCAGCCAAGAATCCGTGGGGACCCAGCATTTT
CASSQESVGTQHF
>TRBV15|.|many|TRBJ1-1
TGTGCCACCAGCCGAGGGGCGAACACTGAAGCTTTCTTT
CATSRGANTEAFF
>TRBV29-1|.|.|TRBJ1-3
TGCAGCGTTGAAATCGACTCTGGAAACTCCATATATTTT
CSVEIDSGNSIYF
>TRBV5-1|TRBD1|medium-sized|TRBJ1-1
TGCGCCAGCAGCAACCGGGACAGAGAAGCTTTCTTT
CASSNRDREAFF
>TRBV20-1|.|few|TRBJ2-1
TGCAGTGCGGAGGGGGCATGGGTCGATGAGCAATTCTTC
CSAEGAWVDEQFF
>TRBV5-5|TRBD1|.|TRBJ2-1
TGTGCCAGCAGCCTAGTTAGGGACAGGGTCCGTAATGAGCAGTTCTTC
CASSLVRDRVRNEQFF
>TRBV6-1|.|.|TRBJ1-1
TGTGCCAGCAGTGTAAGACGGACTGAAGCTTTCTTT
CASSVRRTEAFF
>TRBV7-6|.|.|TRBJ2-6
TGTGCCAGCAGCTTAGGGGCACCCAGCTCTGGGGCCAACGTCCTGACTTTC
CASSLGAPSSGANVLTF
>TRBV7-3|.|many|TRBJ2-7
TGTGCCAGCAGCTTATACCCGGCTTCCGAGCAGTACTTC
CASSLYPASEQYF
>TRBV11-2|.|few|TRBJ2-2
TGTGCCAGCAGCCTACGCGGGCCAGGTTCCACCGGGGAGCTGTTTTTT
CASSLRGPGSTGELFF
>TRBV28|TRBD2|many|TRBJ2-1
TGTGCCAGCAGCCCGACTAGCGGAGGCTACAATGAGCAGTTCTTC
CASSPTSGGYNEQFF
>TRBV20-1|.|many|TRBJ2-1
TGCAGTGCTACTTTTTGGCAGGGACGAAACAATGAGCAGTTCTTC
CSATFWQGRNNEQFF
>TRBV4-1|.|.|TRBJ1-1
TGCGCCAGCAGCCAAGATTTTACGTTGGGTCGGAACACTGAAGCTTTCTTT
CASSQDFTLGRNTEAFF
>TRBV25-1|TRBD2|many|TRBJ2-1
TGTGCCAGCAGGACTAGCGGGTCCTCCCATGTGGACCAGAGCTCCTACAATGAGCAGTTCTTC
CASRTSGSSHVDQSSYNEQFF
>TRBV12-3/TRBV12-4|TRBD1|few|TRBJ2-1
TGTGCCAGCAGTCCGGGACAGGGCTCGCTGGATGAGCAGTTCTTC
CASSPGQGSLDEQFF
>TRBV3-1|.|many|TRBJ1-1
TGTGCCAGCAGCCCAGCCGTAAACACTGAAGCTTTCTTT
CASSPAVNTEAFF
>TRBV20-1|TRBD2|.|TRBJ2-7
TGCAGTGCTAGAGAATCTAGCGGGAGGTGCGAGCAGTACTTC
CSARESSGRCEQYF
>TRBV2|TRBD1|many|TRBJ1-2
TGTGCCAGCCAACTAGGGACAGGGGCCGAGGGCTACACCTTC
CASQLGTGAEGYTF
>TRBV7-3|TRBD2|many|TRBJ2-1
TGTGCCAGCAGCCAGGGACTAGCGGACCCTGAGCAGTTCTTC
CASSQGLADPEQFF
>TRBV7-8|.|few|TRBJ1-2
TGTGCCAGCAGCCCCGGGTCTCCTAACTATGGCTACACCTTC
CASSPGSPNYGYTF
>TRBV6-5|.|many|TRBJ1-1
TGTGCCAGCAGTACAGTCGACAGCCTGAACACTGAAGCTTTCTTT
CASSTVDSLNTEAFF
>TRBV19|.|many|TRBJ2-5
TGTGCCAGTAGTTTCAGGGGACAAGAGACCCAGTACTTC
CASSFRGQETQYF
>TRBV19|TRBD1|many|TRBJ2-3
TGTGCCAGTAGGAGGGACAGGGACACAGATACGCAGTATTTT
CASRRDRDTDTQYF
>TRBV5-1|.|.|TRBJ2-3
TGCGCCAGCAGCCCCGTCCCAACGGATGCTAGCACAGATACGCAGTATTTT
CASSPVPTDASTDTQYF
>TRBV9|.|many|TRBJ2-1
TGTGCCAGCAGCTGGACCAGCTCCTACAATGAGCAGTTCTTC
CASSWTSSYNEQFF
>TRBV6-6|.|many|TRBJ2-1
TGTGCCAGCAGTCCCAGGGTAGATGAGCAGTTCTTC
CASSPRVDEQFF
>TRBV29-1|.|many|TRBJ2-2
TGCAGCGTTTGGTCTACGGGGACTCTGTTTTTT
CSVWSTGTLFF
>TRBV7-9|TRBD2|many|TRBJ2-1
TGTGCCAGCAGCTTAGTTCTTAGCGGGACCGAGCAGTTCTTC
CASSLVLSGTEQFF
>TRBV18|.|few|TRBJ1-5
TGTGCCAGCTCACCTACCGGGACGGTTCGCAATCAGCCCCAGCATTTT
CASSPTGTVRNQPQHF
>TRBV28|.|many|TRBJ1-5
TGTGCCTCAGCCGGGAGCAATCAGCCCCAGCATTTT
CASAGSNQPQHF
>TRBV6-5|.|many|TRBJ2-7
TGTGCCAGCAGTAAGGACAGTTTCTACGAGCAGTACTTC
CASSKDSFYEQYF
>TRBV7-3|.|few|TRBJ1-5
TGTGCCAGCAGCTTATCAGCAGGGCAGCCCCAGCATTTT
CASSLSAGQPQHF
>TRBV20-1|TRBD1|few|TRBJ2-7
TGCAGTGCTTCGGGACAGGGGATTTCCTACGAGCAGTACTTC
CSASGQGISYEQYF
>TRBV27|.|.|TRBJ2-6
TGTGCCAGCAGTCTTAACACGGGGACCAACGTCCTGACTTTC
CASSLNTGTNVLTF
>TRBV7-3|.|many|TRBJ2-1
TGTGCCAGCAGCTTACATTGGGACAAAGGGAAAAATGAGCAGTTCTTC
CASSLHWDKGKNEQFF
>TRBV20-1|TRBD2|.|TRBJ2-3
TGCAGTGCTGGGGGCGGGAGGGAGTGGGATACGCAGTATTTT
CSAGGGREWDTQYF
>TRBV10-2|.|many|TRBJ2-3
TGCGCCAGCAGTGAGTTCACAGATACGCAGTATTTT
CASSEFTDTQYF